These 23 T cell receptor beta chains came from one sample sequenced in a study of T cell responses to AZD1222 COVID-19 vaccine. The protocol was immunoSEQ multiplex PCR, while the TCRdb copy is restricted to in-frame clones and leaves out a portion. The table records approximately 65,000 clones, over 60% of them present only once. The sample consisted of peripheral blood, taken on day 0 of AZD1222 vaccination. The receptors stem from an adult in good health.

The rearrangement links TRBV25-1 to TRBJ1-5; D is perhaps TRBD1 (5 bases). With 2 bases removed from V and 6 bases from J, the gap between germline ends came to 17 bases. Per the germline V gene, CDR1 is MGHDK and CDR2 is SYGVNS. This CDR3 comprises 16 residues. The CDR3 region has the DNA TGTGCCAGCAGTGAAGGAGGGACGAGTTTAGGTCAGCCCCAGCATTTT. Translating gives CASSEGGTSLGQPQHF.

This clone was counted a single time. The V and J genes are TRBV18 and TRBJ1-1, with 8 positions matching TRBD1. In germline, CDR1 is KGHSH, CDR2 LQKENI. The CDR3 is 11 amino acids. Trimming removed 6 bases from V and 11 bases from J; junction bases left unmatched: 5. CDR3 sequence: CASSGQGGAFF. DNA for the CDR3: TGTGCCAGCTCCGGACAGGGAGGGGCTTTCTTT.

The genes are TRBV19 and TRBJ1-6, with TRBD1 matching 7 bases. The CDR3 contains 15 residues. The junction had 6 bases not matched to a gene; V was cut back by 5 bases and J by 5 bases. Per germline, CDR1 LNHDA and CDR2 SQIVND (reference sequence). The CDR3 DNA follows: TGTGCCAGTAGTGACCGGGACAGCGATAATTCACCCCTCCACTTT. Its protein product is CASSDRDSDNSPLHF.

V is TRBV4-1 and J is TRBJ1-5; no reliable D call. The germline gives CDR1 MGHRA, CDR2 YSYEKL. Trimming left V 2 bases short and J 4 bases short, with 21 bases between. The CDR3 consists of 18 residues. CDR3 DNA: TGCGCCAGCAGCCAAATAGTCCCCCTAGGACGGCCGAATCAGCCCCAGCATTTT. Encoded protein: CASSQIVPLGRPNQPQHF.

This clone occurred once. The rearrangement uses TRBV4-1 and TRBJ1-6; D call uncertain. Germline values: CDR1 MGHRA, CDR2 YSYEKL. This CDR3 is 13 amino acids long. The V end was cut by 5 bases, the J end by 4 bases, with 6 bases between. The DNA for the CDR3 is TGCGCCAGCAGCGACGATTATAATTCACCCCTCCACTTT. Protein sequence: CASSDDYNSPLHF.

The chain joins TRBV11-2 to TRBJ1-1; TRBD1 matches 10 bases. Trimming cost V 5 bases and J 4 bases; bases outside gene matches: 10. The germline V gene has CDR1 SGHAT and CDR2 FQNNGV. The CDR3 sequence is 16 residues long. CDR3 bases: TGTGCCAGCAGCCGGACCGGGACAGGGGAGAGCACTGAAGCTTTCTTT. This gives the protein CASSRTGTGESTEAFF. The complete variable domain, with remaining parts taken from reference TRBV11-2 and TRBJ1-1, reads EAGVAQSPRYKIIEKRQSVAFWCNPISGHATLYWYQQILGQGPKLLIQFQNNGVVDDSQLPKDRFSAERLKGVDSTLKIQPAKLEDSAVYLCASSRTGTGESTEAFFGQGTRLTVV.

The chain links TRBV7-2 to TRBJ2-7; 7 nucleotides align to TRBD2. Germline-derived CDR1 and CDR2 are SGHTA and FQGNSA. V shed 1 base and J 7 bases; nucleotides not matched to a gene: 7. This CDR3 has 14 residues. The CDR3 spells CASSLVGGSGEQYF. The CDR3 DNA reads TGTGCCAGCAGCTTAGTGGGGGGGTCTGGGGAGCAGTACTTC. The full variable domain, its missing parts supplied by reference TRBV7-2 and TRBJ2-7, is GAGVSQSPSNKVTEKGKDVELRCDPISGHTALYWYRQSLGQGLEFLIYFQGNSAPDKSGLPSDRFSAERTGGSVSTLTIQRTQQEDSAVYLCASSLVGGSGEQYFGPGTRLTVT.

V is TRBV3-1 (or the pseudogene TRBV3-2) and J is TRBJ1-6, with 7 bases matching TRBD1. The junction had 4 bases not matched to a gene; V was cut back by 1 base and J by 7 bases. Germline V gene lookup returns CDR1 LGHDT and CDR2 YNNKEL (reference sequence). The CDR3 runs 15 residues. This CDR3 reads CASSQATGTNSPLHF. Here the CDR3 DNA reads TGTGCCAGCAGCCAAGCGACAGGGACGAATTCACCCCTCCACTTT.

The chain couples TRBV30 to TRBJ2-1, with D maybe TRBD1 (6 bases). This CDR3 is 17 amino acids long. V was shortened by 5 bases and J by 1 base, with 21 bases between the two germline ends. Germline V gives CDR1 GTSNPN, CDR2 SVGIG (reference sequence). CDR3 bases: TGTGCCTGGGCAGAATACAGGGTTAAATGGTCCTACAATGAGCAGTTCTTC. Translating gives CAWAEYRVKWSYNEQFF.

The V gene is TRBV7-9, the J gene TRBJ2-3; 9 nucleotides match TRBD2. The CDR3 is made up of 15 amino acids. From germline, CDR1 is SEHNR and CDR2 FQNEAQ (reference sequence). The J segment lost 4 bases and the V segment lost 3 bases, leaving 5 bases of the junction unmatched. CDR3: CASSFIAGVSDTQYF. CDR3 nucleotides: TGTGCCAGCAGCTTTATAGCGGGGGTGTCAGATACGCAGTATTTT. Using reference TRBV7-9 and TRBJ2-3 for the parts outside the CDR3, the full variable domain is DTGVSQNPRHKITKRGQNVTFRCDPISEHNRLYWYRQTLGQGPEFLTYFQNEAQLEKSRLLSDRFSAERPKGSFSTLEIQRTEQGDSAMYLCASSFIAGVSDTQYFGPGTRLTVL.

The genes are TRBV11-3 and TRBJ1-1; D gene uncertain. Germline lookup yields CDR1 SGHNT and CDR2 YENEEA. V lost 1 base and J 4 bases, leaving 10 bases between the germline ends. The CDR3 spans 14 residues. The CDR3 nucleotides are TGTGCCAGCAGCTTAGGGGGTCTTAGCACTGAAGCTTTCTTT. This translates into CASSLGGLSTEAFF.

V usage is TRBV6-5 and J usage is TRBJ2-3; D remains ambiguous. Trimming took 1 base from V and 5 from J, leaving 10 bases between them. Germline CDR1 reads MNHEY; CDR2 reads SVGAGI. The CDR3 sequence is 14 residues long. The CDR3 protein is CASSYLGIRDTQYF. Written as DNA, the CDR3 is TGTGCCAGCAGTTACTTGGGTATCCGAGATACGCAGTATTTT.

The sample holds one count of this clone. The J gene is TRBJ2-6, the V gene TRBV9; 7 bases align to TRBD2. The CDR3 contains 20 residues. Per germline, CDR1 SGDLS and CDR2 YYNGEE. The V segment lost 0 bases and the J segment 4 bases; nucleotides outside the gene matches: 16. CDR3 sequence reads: CASSVARGSAGVPGANVLTF. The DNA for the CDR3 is TGTGCCAGCAGCGTAGCTCGGGGGTCCGCGGGGGTGCCCGGGGCCAACGTCCTGACTTTC.

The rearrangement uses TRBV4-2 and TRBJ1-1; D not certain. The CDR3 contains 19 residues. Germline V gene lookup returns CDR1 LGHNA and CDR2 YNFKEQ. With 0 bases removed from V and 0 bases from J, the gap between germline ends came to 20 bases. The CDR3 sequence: CASSQEERQSKPMNTEAFF. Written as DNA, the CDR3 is TGTGCCAGCAGCCAAGAGGAACGGCAGTCGAAACCGATGAACACTGAAGCTTTCTTT.

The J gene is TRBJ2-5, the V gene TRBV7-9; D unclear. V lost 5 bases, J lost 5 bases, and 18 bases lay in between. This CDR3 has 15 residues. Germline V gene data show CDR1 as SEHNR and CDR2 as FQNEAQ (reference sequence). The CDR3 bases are TGTGCCAGCAGCCCCCGGATTAGGTTGGGGGAGACCCAGTACTTC. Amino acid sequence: CASSPRIRLGETQYF.

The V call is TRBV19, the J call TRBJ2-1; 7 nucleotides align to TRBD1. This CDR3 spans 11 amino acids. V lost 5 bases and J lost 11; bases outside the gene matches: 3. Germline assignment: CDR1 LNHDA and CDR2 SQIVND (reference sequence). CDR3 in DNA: TGTGCCAGTAGTGTGACAGGGAAGCAGTTCTTC. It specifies CASSVTGKQFF. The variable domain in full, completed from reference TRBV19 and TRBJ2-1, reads DGGITQSPKYLFRKEGQNVTLSCEQNLNHDAMYWYRQDPGQGLRLIYYSQIVNDFQKGDIAEGYSVSREKKESFPLTVTSAQKNPTAFYLCASSVTGKQFFGPGTRLTVL.

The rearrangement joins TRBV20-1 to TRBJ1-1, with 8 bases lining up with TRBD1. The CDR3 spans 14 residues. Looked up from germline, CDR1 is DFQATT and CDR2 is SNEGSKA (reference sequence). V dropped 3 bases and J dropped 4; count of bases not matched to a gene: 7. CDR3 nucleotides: TGCAGTGCTAGTCCCGCAGGGGGCATCACTGAAGCTTTCTTT. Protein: CSASPAGGITEAFF.

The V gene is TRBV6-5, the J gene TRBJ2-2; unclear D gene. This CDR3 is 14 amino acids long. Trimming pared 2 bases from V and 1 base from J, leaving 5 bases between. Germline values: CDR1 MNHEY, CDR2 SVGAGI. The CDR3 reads CASSYRENTGELFF. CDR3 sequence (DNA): TGTGCCAGCAGTTACAGGGAGAACACCGGGGAGCTGTTTTTT.

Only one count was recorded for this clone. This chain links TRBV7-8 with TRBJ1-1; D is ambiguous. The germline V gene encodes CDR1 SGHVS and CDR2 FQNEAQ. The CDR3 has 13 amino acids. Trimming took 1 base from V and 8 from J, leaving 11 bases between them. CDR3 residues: CASSLDRVGEAFF. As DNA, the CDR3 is TGTGCCAGCAGCTTAGATCGGGTGGGGGAAGCTTTCTTT.

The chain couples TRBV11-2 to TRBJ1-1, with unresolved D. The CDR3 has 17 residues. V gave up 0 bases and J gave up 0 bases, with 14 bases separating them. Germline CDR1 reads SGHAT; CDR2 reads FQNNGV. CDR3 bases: TGTGCCAGCAGCTTAGATCCAAGGGAAATCATGAACACTGAAGCTTTCTTT. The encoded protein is CASSLDPREIMNTEAFF. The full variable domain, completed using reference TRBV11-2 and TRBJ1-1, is EAGVAQSPRYKIIEKRQSVAFWCNPISGHATLYWYQQILGQGPKLLIQFQNNGVVDDSQLPKDRFSAERLKGVDSTLKIQPAKLEDSAVYLCASSLDPREIMNTEAFFGQGTRLTVV.

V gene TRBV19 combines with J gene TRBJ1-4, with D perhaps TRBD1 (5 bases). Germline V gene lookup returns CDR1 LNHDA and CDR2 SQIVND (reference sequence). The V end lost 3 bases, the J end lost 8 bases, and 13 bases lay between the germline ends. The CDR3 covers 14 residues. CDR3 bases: TGTGCCAGTAGTATTGCAGGGCGCAACGAAAAACTGTTTTTT. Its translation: CASSIAGRNEKLFF. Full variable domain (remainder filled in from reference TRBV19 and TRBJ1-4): DGGITQSPKYLFRKEGQNVTLSCEQNLNHDAMYWYRQDPGQGLRLIYYSQIVNDFQKGDIAEGYSVSREKKESFPLTVTSAQKNPTAFYLCASSIAGRNEKLFFGSGTQLSVL.

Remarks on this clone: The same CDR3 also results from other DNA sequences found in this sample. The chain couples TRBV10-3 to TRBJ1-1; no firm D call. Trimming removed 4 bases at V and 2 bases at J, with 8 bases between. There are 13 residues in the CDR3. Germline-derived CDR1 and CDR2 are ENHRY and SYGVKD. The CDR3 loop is CAISGAGNTEAFF. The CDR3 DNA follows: TGTGCCATCAGTGGGGCGGGCAACACTGAAGCTTTCTTT.

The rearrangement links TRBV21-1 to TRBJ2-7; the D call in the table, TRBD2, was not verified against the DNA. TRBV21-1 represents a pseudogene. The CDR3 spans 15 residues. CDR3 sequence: CACATGRGGSYEQYF. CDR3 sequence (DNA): TGTGCATGTGCTACTGGGCGGGGGGGCTCCTACGAGCAGTACTTC.